One sample yielded the 14 T cell receptor beta chains listed below, sequenced in a study of T cells after yellow fever vaccination. MiXCR, applied by TCRdb to the 5' RACE reads, yields one record per CDR3 protein. Among under 550,000 distinct CDR3 sequences listed, roughly a fifth were seen once. This specimen consisted of PBMCs, obtained around 3 weeks after the first yellow fever vaccination. The receptor source for this set is a man aged 18-30 years who received the YFV17D yellow fever vaccine.

The gene calls are TRBV20-1 and TRBJ2-5, with D unclear. Germline V gene sequence: CDR1 DFQATT, CDR2 SNEGSKA (reference sequence). This CDR3 comprises 12 residues. Deletions cut 3 bases from V and 3 bases from J, with 8 bases between. CDR3 nucleotide sequence: TGCAGTGCTAGCGTGGCAGAAGAGACCCAGTACTTC. This gives the protein CSASVAEETQYF.

This clonotype was counted only a few times. The rearrangement joins TRBV15 to TRBJ2-3, with TRBD2 as a possible D gene (5 bases). The CDR3 spans 15 residues. V was clipped by 0 bases and J by 2 bases, with 9 bases between them. CDR1 and CDR2 from the germline V gene are LNHNV and YYDKDF (reference sequence). For the CDR3, the DNA is TGTGCCACCAGCAGAGATGGGCGGGCCACAGATACGCAGTATTTT. Amino acids: CATSRDGRATDTQYF.

V usage is TRBV4-1 and J usage is TRBJ2-2; the match to TRBD1 covers 7 bases. CDR1 MGHRA and CDR2 YSYEKL come from the germline V gene. The CDR3 covers 17 residues. The J segment lost 2 bases and the V segment lost 2 bases, leaving 8 bases of the junction unmatched. CDR3 loop: CASSQLSWDSNTGELFF. The CDR3 coding sequence is TGCGCCAGCAGCCAACTCTCCTGGGACAGTAACACCGGGGAGCTGTTTTTT.

This sequence joins TRBV5-1 and TRBJ1-2; D is possibly TRBD1 (5 bases). The CDR3 sequence is 14 residues long. V dropped 1 base and J dropped 6 bases, with 13 bases sitting between them. In germline, CDR1 is SGHRS, CDR2 YFSETQ. The CDR3 loop reads CASSLKGPLDGYTF. Written as DNA, the CDR3 is TGCGCCAGCAGCTTGAAGGGGCCCTTGGATGGCTACACCTTC.

This clonotype has just a few counts. The V and J genes are TRBV4-3 and TRBJ2-2, with a weak D call TRBD1 (5 bases). The CDR3 has 17 residues. Germline values: CDR1 LGHNA, CDR2 YSLEER. The germline V and J ends were trimmed by 1 base and 4 bases, with 16 bases remaining between them. The CDR3 spells CASSQGRPGSGTGELFF. CDR3 nucleotides: TGCGCCAGCAGCCAAGGTCGGCCAGGGTCGGGCACCGGGGAGCTGTTTTTT.

V usage is TRBV28 and J usage is TRBJ2-1; D perhaps matches TRBD2 (6 bases). CDR3 size: 15 residues. The V end was cut by 3 bases, the J end by 7 bases, with 16 bases between. Germline loops: CDR1 MDHEN, CDR2 SYDVKM. CDR3 nucleotides: TGTGCCAGCAGTTTGCCCGGGACTCAGACGAATGAGCAGTTCTTC. It yields the protein CASSLPGTQTNEQFF.

In its sample, this clonotype was seen a few times. The chain joins TRBV10-3 to TRBJ2-7; 9 bases agree with TRBD1. The V gene end was trimmed by 8 bases and the J gene end by 3 bases; junction bases not matched to a gene: 8. Germline V gene data show CDR1 as ENHRY and CDR2 as SYGVKD. The CDR3 is 14 amino acids. The CDR3 nucleotides read TGTGCCATCGGCCCGGGACAGGGAGGCTACGAGCAGTACTTC. Translation: CAIGPGQGGYEQYF.

This clonotype has more than one count but fewer than ten. This chain uses TRBV12-3 or TRBV12-4 with TRBJ2-2, with D tentatively TRBD2 (6 bases). Deletions cut 7 bases from V and 6 bases from J, with 12 bases between. CDR3 length: 13 residues. The CDR3 sequence is CASMIRGSGELFF. Here the CDR3 DNA reads TGTGCCAGCATGATTCGGGGGTCCGGGGAGCTGTTTTTT.

This clonotype came up a few times. This sequence joins TRBV27 and TRBJ1-5, with 9 bases matching TRBD1. The germline CDR1 and CDR2 sequences are MNHEY and SMNVEV (reference sequence). The CDR3 runs 13 residues. V shed 10 bases and J 6 bases; nucleotides not matched to a gene: 7. CDR3 loop: CATALTGGQPQHF. The CDR3 nucleotides read TGTGCCACCGCCTTGACAGGGGGTCAGCCCCAGCATTTT.

The chain has TRBV10-3 and TRBJ1-5; no firm D call. V was pared by 3 bases and J by 2 bases, with 5 bases between. Germline assignment: CDR1 ENHRY and CDR2 SYGVKD. The CDR3 has 13 amino acids. This CDR3 is CAISDPGNQPQHF. The CDR3 nucleotides read TGTGCCATCAGTGACCCAGGCAATCAGCCCCAGCATTTT.

In this sample, this clonotype turned up a few times. This CDR3 is CASSHGAGSYEQYV. The CDR3 nucleotides read TGTGCCAGCTCCCACGGGGCAGGATCCTACGAGCAGTACGTC. This chain uses TRBV12-3 or TRBV12-4 with TRBJ2-7; D tentatively reads TRBD1 or TRBD2 (5 bases each). This CDR3 has 14 amino acids. Trimming left V 8 bases short and J 1 base short, with 15 bases between.

This clonotype turned up a few times. The rearrangement joins TRBV12-3 or TRBV12-4 to TRBJ1-1; no reliable D call. This CDR3 contains 11 residues. V was clipped by 3 bases and J by 7 bases, with 6 bases between them. The DNA for the CDR3 is TGTGCCAGCAGTTTGGGTATTGAAGCTTTCTTT. It encodes CASSLGIEAFF.

This clonotype was seen a few times. V gene TRBV5-1 combines with J gene TRBJ2-7; 9 bases align to TRBD1. This CDR3 is 16 amino acids long. Germline CDR1 reads SGHRS; CDR2 reads YFSETQ. Losses at the gene ends were 4 bases for V and 3 bases for J; bases not matched to a gene: 11. This CDR3 reads CASSALPGTGLYEQYF. The CDR3 DNA follows: TGCGCCAGCAGCGCCCTACCCGGGACAGGGCTCTACGAGCAGTACTTC.

The J gene is TRBJ2-1, the V gene TRBV5-4; 9 nucleotides match TRBD2. J was trimmed by 5 bases and V by 2 bases; bases with no gene match: 11. Germline lookup yields CDR1 SGHNT and CDR2 YYREEE (reference sequence). The CDR3 is 17 residues long. CDR3: CASSFLRPGGGDNEQFF. In DNA, the CDR3 is TGTGCCAGCAGCTTCCTACGACCTGGCGGGGGGGACAATGAGCAGTTCTTC.